These 19 T cell receptor beta chains came from one sample sequenced in a study of T cells after yellow fever vaccination. TCRdb itself ran the 5' RACE reads through MiXCR, one entry per CDR3 protein. The top ten hold about a fifth of the sample, which has more than 200,000 distinct CDR3 sequences, more than 3.5% seen once. Sequences were derived from PBMCs, sampled 15 days after the yellow fever booster vaccination. These receptors originate from a man aged 18 to 29 who received the YFV17D yellow fever vaccine.

This clonotype was found many times. This rearrangement joins TRBV5-6 to TRBJ2-5, with TRBD2 as a possible D gene (6 bases). CDR1 is SGHDT, CDR2 YYEEEE, per germline. Deletions cut 3 bases from V and 2 bases from J, with 14 bases between. This CDR3 contains 15 residues. CDR3 sequence (DNA): TGTGCCAGCAGCTCCCGGGACTGGGGACAAGAGACCCAGTACTTC. Translated, it gives CASSSRDWGQETQYF.

This clonotype was found many times. At one end the junction does not follow the germline gene, possibly because of a read error. This CDR3 is CASRLGPGTEAFF. The DNA of the CDR3 is TGTGCCAGCAGGTTAGGACCCGGGACTGAAGCTTTCTTT. This chain connects TRBV12-3 or TRBV12-4 to TRBJ1-1; D gene unclear. The CDR3 loop spans 13 amino acids.

This clonotype has ten or more counts. CDR3 residues: CASSLSTGGFTEAFF. The CDR3 nucleotides are TGTGCCAGCAGCTTATCGACAGGGGGCTTTACTGAAGCTTTCTTT. The J gene is TRBJ1-1, the V gene TRBV7-2; the match to TRBD1 covers 10 bases. Germline values: CDR1 SGHTA, CDR2 FQGNSA. The CDR3 is made up of 15 amino acids. Trimming removed 2 bases from V and 5 bases from J; junction bases left unmatched: 5.

This clonotype was counted at least ten times. V is TRBV27 and J is TRBJ2-7; 8 bases fit TRBD1. The germline gives CDR1 MNHEY, CDR2 SMNVEV (reference sequence). The CDR3 runs 14 residues. V lost 3 bases, J lost 6 bases, and 7 bases stayed unmatched. CDR3 nucleotide sequence: TGTGCCAGCAGTTTGATACAGGGGGTAGGCGAGCAGTACTTC. It translates to CASSLIQGVGEQYF.

This clonotype was observed many times. DNA for the CDR3: TGTGCCAGCAGTTTAGTGGAGGCTAGCAATCAGCCCCAGCATTTT. Protein product: CASSLVEASNQPQHF. The V call is TRBV12-3 or TRBV12-4, the J call TRBJ1-5; no clear D. The CDR3 runs to 15 residues. The ends were cut back, 1 base at V and 0 bases at J, with 7 bases in the middle.

This clonotype has a count of ten or more. The rearrangement links TRBV27 to TRBJ2-7, with 8 bases fitting TRBD1. CDR1 is MNHEY and CDR2 is SMNVEV in the germline V gene (reference sequence). CDR3 size: 14 residues. J lost 1 base, V lost 2 bases, and 1 base had no gene match. The CDR3 DNA sequence: TGTGCCAGCAGTTTAGACAGGGGATCCTACGAGCAGTACTTC. Translated, it gives CASSLDRGSYEQYF.

This clonotype has ten or more counts. This chain connects TRBV19 to TRBJ2-2; D perhaps matches TRBD1 (6 bases). CDR3 length equals 14 residues. V was trimmed by 5 bases and J by 3 bases, leaving 10 bases between them. Germline V gene data show CDR1 as LNHDA and CDR2 as SQIVND (reference sequence). In DNA, the CDR3 is TGTGCCAGTAGTTCCGGACAGTACACCGGGGAGCTGTTTTTT. Its translation: CASSSGQYTGELFF.

There are many counts of this clonotype. The V call is TRBV20-1, the J call TRBJ2-7, with D maybe TRBD2 (5 bases). Germline V gene lookup returns CDR1 DFQATT and CDR2 SNEGSKA (reference sequence). The CDR3 sequence is 12 residues long. V gave up 6 bases and J gave up 4 bases, with 13 bases separating them. The CDR3 DNA follows: TGCAGTGCGAGTGACTATTCGTACGAGCAGTACTTC. It yields the protein CSASDYSYEQYF.

In regard to this clonotype: The junction does not match germline at one end; this may be a read error. The genes are TRBV10-2 and TRBJ2-2; D gene ambiguous. From germline, CDR1 is WSHSY and CDR2 SAAADI. CDR3 length: 14 amino acids. CDR3 bases: TGCGCCGGCAGTGAGTCAGGAGACACCGGGGAGCTGTTTTTT. It translates to CAGSESGDTGELFF.

There are many counts of this clonotype. The V gene is TRBV6-5, the J gene TRBJ1-5; maybe TRBD1 (6 bases). The CDR3 is 15 residues long. From germline, CDR1 is MNHEY and CDR2 SVGAGI. Trimming removed 5 bases from V and 8 bases from J, with 19 bases in between. The CDR3 DNA reads as TGTGCCAGCAGTGAGGGGACACTCGGATGGGAGCCCCAGCATTTT. It is translated as CASSEGTLGWEPQHF.

This clonotype was found many times. In DNA form, the CDR3 reads TGTGCCAGCTCACCTGGTCCTGGGAGGGAGCAGTACGTC. It is translated as CASSPGPGREQYV. The chain carries TRBV18 and TRBJ2-7; tentatively, D is TRBD2 (6 bases). The CDR3 covers 13 residues. Trimming took 3 bases from V and 7 from J, leaving 13 bases between them. Germline V gene lookup returns CDR1 KGHSH and CDR2 LQKENI.

The sample holds many counts of this clonotype. The V call is TRBV4-3, the J call TRBJ1-3; D remains ambiguous. The germline gives CDR1 LGHNA, CDR2 YSLEER. The CDR3 sequence is 16 residues long. Trimming removed 5 bases at V and 4 bases at J, with 18 bases between. Here the CDR3 reads CASSLQLTGIGNTIYF. CDR3 DNA: TGCGCCAGCAGCTTGCAACTTACGGGGATCGGAAACACCATATATTTT.

This clonotype was recorded at least ten times. The chain is built from TRBV7-3 and TRBJ2-3; a weak D match, TRBD2 (6 bases). The CDR3 runs 14 residues. CDR1 SGHTA and CDR2 FQGTGA come from the germline V gene. V was shortened by 5 bases and J by 5 bases, with 14 bases between the two germline ends. CDR3 coding DNA: TGTGCCAGCAGCAAGGGACTTCCCCAAGATACGCAGTATTTT. It is translated as CASSKGLPQDTQYF.

This clonotype was observed many times. The V call is TRBV4-1, the J call TRBJ1-4; D may be TRBD1 (5 bases). Looked up from germline, CDR1 is MGHRA and CDR2 is YSYEKL. CDR3 size: 16 residues. V was clipped by 3 bases and J by 2 bases, with 13 bases between them. The CDR3 loop reads CASSQNPRVTNEKLFF. As DNA, the CDR3 is TGCGCCAGCAGCCAGAATCCCAGGGTCACTAATGAAAAACTGTTTTTT.

The genes are TRBV3-1 and TRBJ1-1, with 7 bases that match TRBD1. Germline lookup yields CDR1 LGHDT and CDR2 YNNKEL (reference sequence). The V gene end was trimmed by 0 bases and the J gene end by 3 bases; junction bases not matched to a gene: 4. This CDR3 region has 15 residues. This CDR3 is CASSQDVGGYTEAFF. Written as DNA, the CDR3 is TGTGCCAGCAGCCAAGATGTAGGGGGCTACACTGAAGCTTTCTTT. The variable domain in full, completed from reference TRBV3-1 and TRBJ1-1, reads DTAVSQTPKYLVTQMGNDKSIKCEQNLGHDTMYWYKQDSKKFLKIMFSYNNKELIINETVPNRFSPKSPDKAHLNLHINSLELGDSAVYFCASSQDVGGYTEAFFGQGTRLTVV.

This clonotype was picked up many times. The chain joins TRBV4-3 to TRBJ1-2; 9 bases align to TRBD1. CDR1 and CDR2 (germline): LGHNA, YSLEER. The CDR3 spans 16 residues. The junction had 8 bases not matched to a gene; V was cut back by 4 bases and J by 2 bases. The chain's CDR3 is CASSPGTGIQNYGYTF. Here the CDR3 DNA reads TGCGCCAGCAGCCCTGGGACAGGGATACAGAACTATGGCTACACCTTC.

This clonotype was counted many times. V usage is TRBV10-2 and J usage is TRBJ2-4, with 9 bases lining up with TRBD2. Germline CDR1 is WSHSY and CDR2 is SAAADI. The CDR3 contains 14 residues. After removal of 6 bases from V and 5 bases from J, the junction contained 5 bases not matched to a gene. The CDR3 nucleotides read TGCGCCAGCAGGACTAGCGGTACACAAAACATTCAGTACTTC. Residues: CASRTSGTQNIQYF.

This clonotype appeared many times. This chain links TRBV25-1 with TRBJ2-2, with unresolved D. Germline lookup yields CDR1 MGHDK and CDR2 SYGVNS. The CDR3 covers 14 residues. Between the trimmed V and J ends, which lost 5 bases and 4 bases, there was a span of 11 bases. The CDR3 here is CASSPFGRTGELFF. CDR3 nucleotide sequence: TGTGCCAGCAGTCCTTTTGGTCGCACCGGGGAGCTGTTTTTT.

This clonotype was detected many times. The rearrangement links TRBV6-2 or TRBV6-3 to TRBJ2-5; D gene unclear. V was cut by 0 bases and J by 4 bases, with 12 bases left in between. Germline V gene data show CDR1 as MNHEY and CDR2 as SVGEGT. The CDR3 totals 15 residues. DNA of the CDR3: TGTGCCAGCAGTTACTCTGACAATTTGGGAGAGACCCAGTACTTC. Its translation: CASSYSDNLGETQYF.